These T cell receptor beta chains were read from a single sample in a study of T cell responses to AZD1222 COVID-19 vaccine. Data came from immunoSEQ multiplex PCR; TCRdb stores just in-frame clones and leaves some out. The table lists 150,000 to 200,000 clones, 80% to 90% of them singletons, with 2.5% to 3% in the top ten. The sample here was peripheral blood, taken on day 0 of MenACWY control vaccination. The receptors here all came from an adult in good health. CDR3s include the opening cysteine and the closing phenylalanine or tryptophan. The D gene is left open where the match is weak. Part of the rows lack a size; the others show once, few, many or a class for expanded clones.

>12|TRBV7-8|-|-|TRBJ2-5
CASSLAQETQYF
TGTGCCAGCAGCTTAGCCCAAGAGACCCAGTACTTC
>12|TRBV30|-|-|TRBJ2-5
CASQGGGETQYF
TGTGCGTCGCAGGGAGGAGGAGAGACCCAGTACTTC
>13|TRBV6-1|-|-|TRBJ2-3
CASTKGSTDTQYF
TGTGCCAGCACCAAAGGTAGCACAGATACGCAGTATTTT
>15|TRBV19|-|-|TRBJ1-1
CASSITHRANTEAFF
TGTGCCAGTAGTATAACCCACAGGGCGAACACTGAAGCTTTCTTT
>12|TRBV25-1|-|-|TRBJ1-1
CASSEFGTEAFF
TGTGCCAGCAGTGAATTCGGGACGGAAGCTTTCTTT
>15|TRBV2|few|TRBD1|TRBJ2-7
CASSLGQEGSYEQYF
TGTGCCAGCAGTCTGGGACAGGAAGGATCCTACGAGCAGTACTTC
>15|TRBV27|once|-|TRBJ2-7
CASSFRNSGDYEQYF
TGTGCCAGCAGTTTCCGAAATTCGGGGGATTACGAGCAGTACTTC
>13|TRBV7-2|-|-|TRBJ2-5
CASSFFSQETQYF
TGTGCCAGCAGCTTTTTCTCCCAAGAGACCCAGTACTTC
>15|TRBV11-2|-|TRBD2|TRBJ2-5
CASRRLAGSQETQYF
TGTGCCAGCAGGCGACTAGCGGGGTCTCAAGAGACCCAGTACTTC
>15|TRBV29-1|once|-|TRBJ1-4
CSVSSSGQGYEKLFF
TGCAGCGTTAGCTCTTCGGGACAAGGATATGAAAAACTGTTTTTT
>18|TRBV5-6|-|TRBD1|TRBJ2-2
CASSTRQGTLTNTGELFF
TGTGCCAGCAGCACTAGACAGGGGACGCTGACGAACACCGGGGAGCTGTTTTTT
>14|TRBV27|-|-|TRBJ2-7
CASSQLNPSREQYF
TGTGCCAGCAGTCAATTAAATCCCTCGAGAGAGCAGTACTTC
>14|TRBV5-1|-|-|TRBJ2-7
CASSLGPDFYEQYF
TGCGCCAGCAGCTTGGGGCCAGATTTCTACGAGCAGTACTTC
>15|TRBV4-3|-|-|TRBJ1-2
CASSQVGSVNYGYTF
TGCGCCAGCAGCCAAGTTGGGTCAGTTAACTATGGCTACACCTTC
>20|TRBV21-1|-|-|TRBJ2-5
CASSKRKAKVGRTTQETQYF
TGTGCCAGCAGCAAACGCAAAGCGAAGGTCGGGAGGACGACCCAAGAGACCCAGTACTTC
>13|TRBV30|-|-|TRBJ1-1
CAWSGGGDTEAFF
TGTGCCTGGAGTGGAGGAGGGGACACTGAAGCTTTCTTT
>11|TRBV5-1|-|-|TRBJ2-3
CASSLIDTQYF
TGCGCCAGCAGCTTGATTGATACGCAGTATTTT
>14|TRBV5-1|-|-|TRBJ1-6
CASSFGSGNSPLHF
TGCGCCAGCAGCTTTGGTAGTGGTAATTCACCCCTCCACTTT
>15|TRBV7-3|-|-|TRBJ2-6
CASSLSSSGANVLTF
TGTGCCAGCAGCTTAAGCAGCTCTGGGGCCAACGTCCTGACTTTC
>13|TRBV12-3/TRBV12-4|-|-|TRBJ2-2
CASTPRVAGELFF
TGTGCCAGCACCCCGCGAGTGGCCGGGGAGCTGTTTTTT
>11|TRBV30|-|-|TRBJ2-2
CAWKGSGELFF
TGTGCCTGGAAGGGTAGCGGGGAGCTGTTTTTT
>13|TRBV6-5|-|-|TRBJ1-2
CASSFQANYGYTF
TGTGCCAGCAGTTTCCAGGCAAACTATGGCTACACCTTC
>16|TRBV5-1|-|-|TRBJ2-1
CASSQSTTVTGNEQFF
TGCGCCAGCAGCCAGTCCACTACAGTAACCGGCAATGAGCAGTTCTTC
>14|TRBV28|-|-|TRBJ1-5
CASRPDNNNQPQHF
TGTGCCAGCAGACCGGACAACAACAATCAGCCCCAGCATTTT
>14|TRBV27|-|TRBD1|TRBJ2-2
CASSRTGITGELFF
TGTGCCAGCAGCCGGACAGGGATCACCGGGGAGCTGTTTTTT
>14|TRBV6-5|-|-|TRBJ1-1
CASTPYVQNTEAFF
TGTGCCAGCACCCCCTATGTCCAGAACACTGAAGCTTTCTTT
>18|TRBV7-9|-|-|TRBJ1-1
CASSSRSLGGRGDTEAFF
TGTGCCAGCAGCTCCAGATCCTTGGGGGGTCGGGGGGACACTGAAGCTTTCTTT
>12|TRBV6-5|-|-|TRBJ1-1
CASSHTGTEAFF
TGTGCCAGCAGCCACACAGGAACGGAAGCTTTCTTT
>11|TRBV11-1|-|TRBD2|TRBJ2-1
CASSPGGEQFF
TGTGCCAGCAGCCCGGGGGGGGAGCAGTTCTTC
>16|TRBV29-1|-|TRBD2|TRBJ2-7
CSVGPYGLAGVDEQYF
TGCAGCGTTGGACCTTACGGTCTAGCGGGAGTAGACGAGCAGTACTTC
>15|TRBV6-5|-|TRBD1|TRBJ2-1
CASTPDRGTYNEQFF
TGTGCCAGCACCCCGGACAGGGGAACCTACAATGAGCAGTTCTTC
>13|TRBV11-3|-|-|TRBJ2-1
CASSLGGDNEQFF
TGTGCCAGCAGCTTAGGGGGGGACAATGAGCAGTTCTTC
>14|TRBV28|-|TRBD1|TRBJ2-3
CASSLTGVGDTQYF
TGTGCCAGCAGCTTGACAGGGGTGGGTGATACGCAGTATTTT